This T cell receptor beta chain was profiled in a study of identical twins. This clonotype has a handful of counts. From germline, CDR1 is SGHVS and CDR2 FQNEAQ. Losses at the gene ends were 6 bases for V and 3 bases for J; bases not matched to a gene: 10. The CDR3 length is 15 residues. TCRdb re-called the 5' RACE reads with MiXCR, one entry per CDR3 protein. The sample includes around 490,000 distinct CDR3 sequences, 20% to 25% seen only once; the top ten take around 0.5%. Healthy Caucasians supplied all donations. This same sample was also taken into another study, of yellow fever vaccine responses in identical twins.

This chain connects TRBV7-8 to TRBJ2-7; the match to TRBD1 covers 8 bases. The origin of this receptor is a woman younger than 30 in good health. Sequenced input: CD4+ T cells sorted from blood. The CDR3 sequence: CASSRDRDRHYEQYV. CDR3 sequence (DNA): TGTGCCAGCAGTCGGGACCGGGACAGGCACTACGAGCAGTACGTC.